One and the same sample provided the 21 T cell receptor beta chains below, sequenced in a study of T cells in Graves' hyperthyroidism and ophthalmopathy. TCR beta CDR3 regions were amplified from RNA. A first-round RT-PCR of the TCR CDR3 used the HTBI primer set. Via MiXCR, TCRdb re-called the multiplex PCR reads, giving one row per CDR3 protein. The sample has roughly 99,000 distinct CDR3 sequences, around a sixth seen once; the top ten hold around two fifths. The specimen sequenced was blood. These receptors were collected from a woman in her 50s with Graves' hyperthyroidism.

At least ten counts were recorded for this clonotype. The chain couples TRBV3-1 to TRBJ2-1; D unclear. The CDR3 is 12 amino acids. Germline assignment: CDR1 LGHDT and CDR2 YNNKEL (reference sequence). Trimming cost V 5 bases and J 4 bases, with 6 bases left between them. As DNA, the CDR3 is TGTGCCAGCAGCGCCACTTACAATGAGCAGTTCTTC. Translated: CASSATYNEQFF.

The chain combines TRBV28 with TRBJ2-1; 16 nucleotides agree with TRBD2. Per the germline V gene, CDR1 is MDHEN and CDR2 is SYDVKM. With 6 bases clipped from V and 12 bases from J, the junction kept 5 bases outside the gene matches. CDR3 length: 14 amino acids. Here the CDR3 DNA reads TGTGCCAGCAGCTCCGGGACTAGCGGGAGGGCGCAGTTCTTC. Amino acids: CASSSGTSGRAQFF.

This clonotype was seen ten or more times. The rearrangement links TRBV28 to TRBJ1-5; TRBD1 matches at 9 bases. The V and J ends lost 3 bases and 6 bases, in that order; junction bases with no gene match: 6. There are 15 residues in the CDR3. Germline-derived CDR1 and CDR2 are MDHEN and SYDVKM. CDR3: CASSLGQGITQPQHF. The CDR3 DNA reads TGTGCCAGCAGTTTGGGACAGGGTATCACTCAGCCCCAGCATTTT. The variable domain in full, with the rest retrieved from reference TRBV28 and TRBJ1-5, is DVKVTQSSRYLVKRTGEKVFLECVQDMDHENMFWYRQDPGLGLRLIYFSYDVKMKEKGDIPEGYSVSREKKERFSLILESASTNQTSMYLCASSLGQGITQPQHFGDGTRLSIL.

This clonotype was detected many times. The V call is TRBV29-1, the J call TRBJ2-3; 11 positions match TRBD2. The CDR3 covers 14 residues. J was trimmed by 7 bases and V by 6 bases; bases with no gene match: 9. Germline CDR1 SQVTM, CDR2 ANQGSEA. CDR3 residues: CSVQLAGVSYTQYF. CDR3 bases: TGCAGCGTCCAACTAGCGGGAGTCTCCTATACGCAGTATTTT.

The V and J genes are TRBV29-1 and TRBJ2-1; TRBD1 is a possible D gene (6 bases). Deletions cut 3 bases from V and 1 base from J, with 13 bases between. Germline loops: CDR1 SQVTM, CDR2 ANQGSEA. CDR3 size: 15 residues. This CDR3 reads CSVDPRRGSYNEQFF. Written as DNA, the CDR3 is TGCAGCGTTGATCCCCGTAGGGGGTCCTACAATGAGCAGTTCTTC.

This clonotype was detected many times. This sequence joins TRBV10-3 and TRBJ2-1; D remains unclear. The CDR3 covers 14 residues. Trimming took off 4 bases at V and 1 base at J, with 8 bases between the two ends. CDR1 and CDR2 from the germline V gene are ENHRY and SYGVKD. The CDR3 bases are TGTGCCATCAGTGGCCCCGGGTCCTACAATGAGCAGTTCTTC. The encoded protein is CAISGPGSYNEQFF.

This clonotype appeared many times. The chain joins TRBV20-1 to TRBJ2-7; D is perhaps TRBD2 (5 bases). V shed 6 bases and J shed 3 bases, with 18 bases lying between them. The CDR3 covers 14 residues. Germline loops: CDR1 DFQATT, CDR2 SNEGSKA (reference sequence). In nucleotides, the CDR3 is TGCAGTGCAACTTCTGGAGGAGAGAACTACGAGCAGTACTTC. This encodes CSATSGGENYEQYF.

This clonotype was found many times. The rearrangement joins TRBV30 to TRBJ2-5, with 10 positions matching TRBD2. Germline lookup yields CDR1 GTSNPN and CDR2 SVGIG (reference sequence). Trimming cost V 3 bases and J 5 bases; bases outside gene matches: 6. The CDR3 is 14 amino acids. The CDR3 protein is CAWRKLAGIETQYF. The CDR3 DNA sequence: TGTGCCTGGAGGAAACTAGCGGGAATCGAGACCCAGTACTTC. The variable domain in full, completed from reference TRBV30 and TRBJ2-5, reads SQTIHQWPATLVQPVGSPLSLECTVEGTSNPNLYWYRQAAGRGLQLLFYSVGIGQISSEVPQNLSASRPQDRQFILSSKKLLLSDSGFYLCAWRKLAGIETQYFGPGTRLLVL.

In its sample, this clonotype was seen many times. The chain couples TRBV28 to TRBJ2-7; 11 nucleotides line up with TRBD1. Trimming removed 0 bases from V and 4 bases from J; junction bases left unmatched: 2. This CDR3 contains 15 residues. The germline CDR1 and CDR2 sequences are MDHEN and SYDVKM. CDR3 amino acids: CASSLWGQGGYEQYF. The CDR3 DNA reads as TGTGCCAGCAGTTTATGGGGACAGGGGGGGTACGAGCAGTACTTC.

This clonotype occurred many times. The rearrangement joins TRBV20-1 to TRBJ2-5; TRBD2 agrees at 7 bases. The germline gives CDR1 DFQATT, CDR2 SNEGSKA (reference sequence). CDR3 length: 12 residues. V lost 6 bases and J lost 4; bases outside the gene matches: 5. The CDR3, as DNA: TGCAGTGCGAGACTAGCCCTAGAGACCCAGTACTTC. It translates to CSARLALETQYF.

This clonotype occurred many times. J is TRBJ1-3 and V is TRBV14; D unresolved. The CDR3 sequence is 14 residues long. V lost 4 bases to trimming and J lost 0 bases, with 7 bases between them. Germline CDR1 is SGHDN and CDR2 is FVKESK. In DNA, the CDR3 is TGTGCCAGCAGCCTTCCTACCTCTGGAAACACCATATATTTT. It yields the protein CASSLPTSGNTIYF. Looking up the rest from reference TRBV14 and TRBJ1-3 gives the full variable domain: EAGVTQFPSHSVIEKGQTVTLRCDPISGHDNLYWYRRVMGKEIKFLLHFVKESKQDESGMPNNRFLAERTGGTYSTLKVQPAELEDSGVYFCASSLPTSGNTIYFGEGSWLTVV.

This clonotype came up many times. The V gene is TRBV7-9, the J gene TRBJ1-1, with TRBD1 identical over 10 bases. This CDR3 has 15 residues. Germline assignment: CDR1 SEHNR and CDR2 FQNEAQ (reference sequence). Trimming took 2 bases from V and 5 from J; bases not matched to a gene: 5. CDR3 in amino acids: CASSLTGTGDTEAFF. The CDR3 DNA sequence: TGTGCCAGCAGCTTAACGGGGACAGGGGATACTGAAGCTTTCTTT. Drawing the rest from reference TRBV7-9 and TRBJ1-1, the complete variable domain is DTGVSQNPRHKITKRGQNVTFRCDPISEHNRLYWYRQTLGQGPEFLTYFQNEAQLEKSRLLSDRFSAERPKGSFSTLEIQRTEQGDSAMYLCASSLTGTGDTEAFFGQGTRLTVV.

The sample holds many counts of this clonotype. The chain recombines TRBV20-1 with TRBJ1-1; D call uncertain. The CDR3 covers 13 residues. Germline V CDR1 and CDR2: DFQATT, SNEGSKA (reference sequence). V gave up 4 bases and J gave up 1 base, with 10 bases separating them. The CDR3 DNA sequence: TGCAGTGCTACTTTACAGCCGAACACTGAAGCTTTCTTT. Amino acids: CSATLQPNTEAFF.

Only a few counts were recorded for this clonotype. The chain uses TRBV6-5 and TRBJ2-7; TRBD2 agrees at 7 bases. The CDR3 totals 14 residues. V was clipped by 2 bases and J by 4 bases; unmatched bases: 5. The germline CDR1 and CDR2 sequences are MNHEY and SVGAGI. The CDR3 DNA reads as TGTGCCAGCAGTTACAAGGCGGGAGTTTACGAGCAGTACGTC. Translation: CASSYKAGVYEQYV.

This clonotype was picked up many times. The chain joins TRBV7-3 to TRBJ2-1; D may be TRBD1 or TRBD2 (5 bases each). V was trimmed by 3 bases and J by 9 bases, leaving 9 bases between them. The CDR3 is made up of 12 amino acids. The germline V gene encodes CDR1 SGHTA and CDR2 FQGTGA. The CDR3 protein is CASSFVGGEQFF. In DNA form, the CDR3 reads TGTGCCAGCAGCTTTGTTGGGGGTGAGCAGTTCTTC.

Many counts were recorded for this clonotype. J is TRBJ1-5 and V is TRBV5-1; tentative D call: TRBD1 (6 bases). CDR3 length: 13 amino acids. In germline, CDR1 is SGHRS, CDR2 YFSETQ. With 5 bases removed from V and 3 bases from J, the gap between germline ends came to 9 bases. The CDR3 here is CASRRDNNQPQHF. The CDR3 coding sequence is TGCGCCAGCAGGCGGGACAACAATCAGCCCCAGCATTTT.

This chain connects TRBV20-1 to TRBJ2-1; TRBD2 agrees at 13 bases. This CDR3 comprises 18 residues. Trimming cost V 6 bases and J 1 base; bases outside gene matches: 12. The germline CDR1 and CDR2 sequences are DFQATT and SNEGSKA (reference sequence). The CDR3 DNA is TGCAGTGCCCCCGGGACCGGGACTAGCGGGATTTCCTACAATGAGCAGTTCTTC. This gives the protein CSAPGTGTSGISYNEQFF.

This clonotype has at least ten counts. The chain has TRBV19 and TRBJ1-1; TRBD1 matches at 7 bases. Germline-derived CDR1 and CDR2 are LNHDA and SQIVND (reference sequence). Trimming cost V 5 bases and J 0 bases; bases outside gene matches: 9. The CDR3 length is 16 residues. DNA of the CDR3: TGTGCCAGTAGTTCCTGGACAGGACCGATGAACACTGAAGCTTTCTTT. It specifies CASSSWTGPMNTEAFF.

This clonotype has more than one count but fewer than ten. This chain links TRBV11-2 with TRBJ2-3; 9 bases agree with TRBD2. Germline CDR1 and CDR2: SGHAT and FQNNGV. The CDR3 has 17 residues. The V segment lost 3 bases and the J segment 0 bases; nucleotides outside the gene matches: 7. CDR3 sequence: CASSLGLAGPSTDTQYF. The CDR3 DNA reads TGTGCCAGCAGCTTGGGGCTAGCGGGACCTAGCACAGATACGCAGTATTTT.

This clonotype was recorded many times. The CDR3 DNA is TGTGCCAGCAGTTTCGTCCCCGCAGGGTTTGGCAGGGGACGTTCCATGAACACTGAAGCTTTCTTT. Protein sequence: CASSFVPAGFGRGRSMNTEAFF. V gene TRBV28 combines with J gene TRBJ1-1; the D gene is possibly TRBD1 (6 bases). The CDR3 extends over 22 amino acids. CDR1 is MDHEN and CDR2 is SYDVKM in the germline V gene. V lost 3 bases to trimming and J lost 0 bases, with 32 bases between them.

As concerns this clonotype: A much more abundant neighbour one base away suggests this may be a read error. The chain has TRBV12-3 or TRBV12-4 and TRBJ2-2; D may be TRBD2 (6 bases). The V gene lost 3 bases and the J gene lost 6 bases, with 20 bases spanning the gap. The CDR3 is 17 residues long. DNA of the CDR3: TGTGCCAGCAGTTTCTGGACCGCGGGAACAGGCGCCGGGGAGCTGTTTTTT. The encoded protein is CASSFWTAGTGAGELFF.